Sequencing of this T cell receptor beta chain was carried out in a study of T cell changes during pregnancy in multiple sclerosis. This clone appeared once. Germline V gene sequence: CDR1 SNHLY, CDR2 FYNNEI. The CDR3 runs to 13 residues. The germline V and J ends were trimmed by 3 bases and 6 bases, with 12 bases remaining between them. The protocol was immunoSEQ multiplex PCR, while the TCRdb copy is restricted to in-frame clones and leaves out a portion. This sample has 30,000 to 40,000 clones, with about 93% found just once. The rearrangement joins TRBV2 to TRBJ2-7, with D perhaps matching TRBD1 (7 bases). The sample consisted of CD4+ T cells from peripheral blood mononuclear cells, taken in the second trimester of pregnancy. This TCR was sampled from a female donor in good health, enrolled as a control in a pregnancy study. CDR3 amino acids: CASSESQGGEQYF. The CDR3 bases are TGTGCCAGCAGTGAGTCTCAGGGGGGCGAGCAGTACTTC.